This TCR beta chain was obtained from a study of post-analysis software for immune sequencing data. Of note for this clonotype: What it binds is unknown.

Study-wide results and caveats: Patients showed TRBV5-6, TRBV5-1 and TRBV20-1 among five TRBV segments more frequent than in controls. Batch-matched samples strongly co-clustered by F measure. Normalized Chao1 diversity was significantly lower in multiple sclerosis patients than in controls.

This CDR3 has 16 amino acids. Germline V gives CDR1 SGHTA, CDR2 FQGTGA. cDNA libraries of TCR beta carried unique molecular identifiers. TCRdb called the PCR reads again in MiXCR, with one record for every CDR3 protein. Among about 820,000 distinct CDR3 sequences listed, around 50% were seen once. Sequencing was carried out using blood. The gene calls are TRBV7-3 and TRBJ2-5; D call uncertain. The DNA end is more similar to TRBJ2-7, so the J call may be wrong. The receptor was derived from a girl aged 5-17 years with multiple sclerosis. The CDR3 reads CASSSLEFTVHGEQYF. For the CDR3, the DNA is TGTGCCAGCAGCTCCCTAGAGTTCACGGTGCATGGCGAGCAGTACTTC.